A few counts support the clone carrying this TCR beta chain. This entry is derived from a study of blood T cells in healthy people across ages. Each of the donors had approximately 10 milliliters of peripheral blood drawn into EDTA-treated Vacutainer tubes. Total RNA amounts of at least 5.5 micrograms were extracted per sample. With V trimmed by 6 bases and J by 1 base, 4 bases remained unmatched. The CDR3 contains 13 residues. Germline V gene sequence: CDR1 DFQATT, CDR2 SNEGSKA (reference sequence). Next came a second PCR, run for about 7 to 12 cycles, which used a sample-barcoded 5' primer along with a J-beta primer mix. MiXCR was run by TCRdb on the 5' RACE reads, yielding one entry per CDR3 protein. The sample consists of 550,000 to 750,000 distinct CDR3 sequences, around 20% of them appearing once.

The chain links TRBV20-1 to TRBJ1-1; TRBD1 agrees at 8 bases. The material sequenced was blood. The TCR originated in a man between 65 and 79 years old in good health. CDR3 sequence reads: CSAPGTGNTEAFF. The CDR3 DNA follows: TGCAGTGCCCCCGGGACAGGGAACACTGAAGCTTTCTTT.